What follows are 22 T cell receptor beta chains derived from one specimen sequenced in a study of response to subunit inactivated influenza vaccine. A single record per CDR3 protein comes from TCRdb applying MiXCR to the RT-PCR reads. The table lists approximately 700,000 distinct CDR3 sequences, approximately 13% of them singletons, with 5.5% to 7% in the top ten. The sample here was PBMCs from blood, taken around 15 days before vaccination. The receptor set was obtained from a man aged 50 or older who received an inactivated influenza vaccine.

The chain couples TRBV7-9 to TRBJ2-7; possibly TRBD2 for D (6 bases). The CDR3 runs to 13 residues. In germline, CDR1 is SEHNR, CDR2 FQNEAQ (reference sequence). V gave up 0 bases and J gave up 5 bases, with 8 bases separating them. In nucleotides, the CDR3 is TGTGCCAGCAGCTTAGCGGGGAGGAACGAGCAGTACTTC. Translation: CASSLAGRNEQYF.

This clonotype was seen repeatedly, ten times or more. V and J are TRBV12-3 or TRBV12-4 and TRBJ2-5; D gene ambiguous. The CDR3 is 13 residues long. Trimming pared 5 bases from V and 3 bases from J, leaving 10 bases between. The CDR3 sequence: CASSLLVEETQYF. The CDR3, as DNA: TGTGCCAGCAGTCTGTTGGTCGAAGAGACCCAGTACTTC.

The chain joins TRBV2 to TRBJ2-3; D not certain. Deletions cut 4 bases from V and 1 base from J, with 6 bases between. The germline V gene has CDR1 SNHLY and CDR2 FYNNEI. CDR3 length: 13 residues. In DNA, the CDR3 is TGTGCCAGCAGTGCATGGGGCACAGATACGCAGTATTTT. Residues: CASSAWGTDTQYF.

Only one count was recorded for this clonotype. J is TRBJ2-1 and V is TRBV5-5, with D hard to call. V was clipped by 2 bases and J by 2 bases, with 8 bases between them. The germline gives CDR1 SGHKS, CDR2 YYEKEE (reference sequence). The CDR3 totals 14 residues. In DNA, the CDR3 is TGTGCCAGCAGCTTTCGAGCGACCTACAATGAGCAGTTCTTC. This gives the protein CASSFRATYNEQFF.

This clonotype was recorded many times. The chain links TRBV7-2 to TRBJ2-2, with TRBD1 matching over 10 bases. Per the germline V gene, CDR1 is SGHTA and CDR2 is FQGNSA. This CDR3 has 15 amino acids. The V segment lost 5 bases and the J segment 3 bases; nucleotides outside the gene matches: 3. The CDR3 sequence is CASSKGQGYTGELFF. The CDR3 bases are TGTGCCAGCAGCAAGGGACAGGGGTACACCGGGGAGCTGTTTTTT. The full variable domain, its missing parts supplied by reference TRBV7-2 and TRBJ2-2, is GAGVSQSPSNKVTEKGKDVELRCDPISGHTALYWYRQSLGQGLEFLIYFQGNSAPDKSGLPSDRFSAERTGGSVSTLTIQRTQQEDSAVYLCASSKGQGYTGELFFGEGSRLTVL.

The table lists this clonotype with a few counts. The chain is built from TRBV5-1 and TRBJ2-3; D is possibly TRBD2 (6 bases). Trimming cost V 4 bases and J 5 bases, with 17 bases left between them. This CDR3 region has 15 residues. The germline CDR1 and CDR2 sequences are SGHRS and YFSETQ. The DNA of the CDR3 is TGCGCCAGCAGCGGGGGAGGATCCTTCGGAGATACGCAGTATTTT. Translating gives CASSGGGSFGDTQYF.

The chain uses TRBV27 and TRBJ2-5, with TRBD1 as a possible D gene (5 bases). Looked up from germline, CDR1 is MNHEY and CDR2 is SMNVEV (reference sequence). The V end was cut by 5 bases, the J end by 1 base, with 17 bases between. The CDR3 totals 16 residues. The CDR3 bases are TGTGCCAGCAGTCACGTACAGGCATCCACCCAAGAGACCCAGTACTTC. Translating gives CASSHVQASTQETQYF.

V gene TRBV20-1 combines with J gene TRBJ2-1; D uncertain. Germline V CDR1 and CDR2: DFQATT, SNEGSKA (reference sequence). This CDR3 region has 16 residues. V lost 3 bases to trimming and J lost 4 bases, with 19 bases between them. The CDR3 coding sequence is TGCAGTGCTAGCGGGTACGGAAACCTCCTTTACAATGAGCAGTTCTTC. This translates into CSASGYGNLLYNEQFF.

This clonotype turned up a few times. This chain's CDR3 is CAWSVAGGPYEQYF. The CDR3 region has the DNA TGTGCCTGGAGTGTAGCGGGAGGGCCGTACGAGCAGTACTTC. The rearrangement uses TRBV30 and TRBJ2-7, with TRBD2 identical over 10 bases. The V gene end was trimmed by 0 bases and the J gene end by 4 bases; junction bases not matched to a gene: 3. Germline CDR1 reads GTSNPN; CDR2 reads SVGIG (reference sequence). CDR3 size: 14 residues.

V is TRBV27 and J is TRBJ2-1, with TRBD2 matching over 10 bases. Germline assignment: CDR1 MNHEY and CDR2 SMNVEV (reference sequence). V lost 4 bases to trimming and J lost 7 bases; unmatched junction nucleotides: 7. This CDR3 comprises 15 residues. Here the CDR3 reads CASSSLAGEFNEQFF. The CDR3 bases are TGTGCCAGCAGTTCGCTAGCGGGAGAATTTAATGAGCAGTTCTTC.

CDR3: CAISEQPYEQYF. The CDR3 bases are TGTGCCATCAGTGAACAACCCTACGAGCAGTACTTC. The V gene is TRBV10-3, the J gene TRBJ2-7; D uncertain. Germline-derived CDR1 and CDR2 are ENHRY and SYGVKD. The ends were cut back, 3 bases at V and 2 bases at J, with 5 bases in the middle. This CDR3 is built from 12 residues.

This chain links TRBV5-1 with TRBJ2-1; D uncertain. Germline V CDR1 and CDR2: SGHRS, YFSETQ. Trimming left V 1 base short and J 4 bases short, with 6 bases between. The CDR3 runs 13 residues. CDR3 in DNA: TGCGCCAGCAGCTTGTTCCAGTACAATGAGCAGTTCTTC. Protein: CASSLFQYNEQFF.

This clonotype was recorded only once. The chain links TRBV6-2 or TRBV6-3 to TRBJ2-1, with 9 bases matching TRBD2. Germline CDR1 is MNHEY and CDR2 is SVGEGT. This CDR3 has 14 amino acids. Unmatched junction bases numbered 13, after V lost 10 bases and J lost 9 bases. Here the CDR3 reads CATKTSGRFSEQFF. The CDR3 DNA follows: TGTGCCACCAAAACGAGCGGGAGGTTTAGTGAGCAGTTCTTC.

The chain is built from TRBV29-1 and TRBJ1-1, with 7 bases fitting TRBD1. CDR3 length: 14 amino acids. The V segment lost 3 bases and the J segment 4 bases; nucleotides outside the gene matches: 8. The V gene's germline CDR1 is SQVTM and CDR2 ANQGSEA. The CDR3 reads CSVDRDSRGTEAFF. In DNA form, the CDR3 reads TGCAGCGTTGATCGGGACAGTCGGGGCACTGAAGCTTTCTTT.

This clonotype was found a few times. The gene calls are TRBV20-1 and TRBJ2-5; D uncertain. CDR1 is DFQATT, CDR2 SNEGSKA, per germline (reference sequence). With 4 bases removed from V and 2 bases from J, the gap between germline ends came to 11 bases. The CDR3 spans 13 residues. The CDR3 nucleotides are TGCAGTGCTACCAGTACATCACAAGAGACCCAGTACTTC. Encoded protein: CSATSTSQETQYF.

This clonotype was seen a handful of times. This sequence joins TRBV29-1 and TRBJ2-3; 8 bases are a match to TRBD2. The V and J ends lost 4 bases and 0 bases, in that order; junction bases with no gene match: 6. The CDR3 runs 15 residues. Germline V CDR1 and CDR2: SQVTM, ANQGSEA. This chain's CDR3 is CSVVGSGASTDTQYF. The CDR3 coding sequence is TGCAGCGTTGTTGGTAGCGGGGCGAGCACAGATACGCAGTATTTT.

V and J are TRBV12-3 or TRBV12-4 and TRBJ2-3; TRBD1 is a possible D gene (5 bases). V dropped 5 bases and J dropped 6 bases, with 9 bases sitting between them. CDR3 length: 12 residues. CDR3 sequence reads: CASSTKGDTQYF. In nucleotides, the CDR3 is TGTGCCAGCAGTACTAAGGGGGATACGCAGTATTTT.

This clonotype was counted only a few times. The V gene is TRBV7-6, the J gene TRBJ2-2; D is undetermined. Between the trimmed V and J ends, which lost 3 bases and 6 bases, there was a span of 8 bases. The CDR3 loop spans 13 amino acids. The germline CDR1 and CDR2 sequences are SGHVS and FNYEAQ. The CDR3 bases are TGTGCCAGCAGCTTCACGGGTCCCGGGGAGCTGTTTTTT. Its protein product is CASSFTGPGELFF.

Only a few counts were recorded for this clonotype. J is TRBJ2-1 and V is TRBV15; the D gene could be TRBD1 or TRBD2 (5 bases each). Germline lookup yields CDR1 LNHNV and CDR2 YYDKDF (reference sequence). Trimming pared 0 bases from V and 10 bases from J, leaving 10 bases between. There are 13 residues in the CDR3. The CDR3 sequence is CATSREGDREQFF. The CDR3, as DNA: TGTGCCACCAGCAGAGAGGGGGATCGGGAGCAGTTCTTC.

The chain's CDR3 is CASSQDRNRYLYGYTF. CDR3 coding DNA: TGTGCCAGCAGCCAAGATCGGAACAGGTATCTTTATGGCTACACCTTC. This rearrangement joins TRBV4-2 to TRBJ1-2, with D perhaps TRBD1 (5 bases). CDR1 LGHNA and CDR2 YNFKEQ come from the germline V gene. This CDR3 is built from 16 residues. V was trimmed by 0 bases and J by 5 bases, leaving 16 bases between them.

This clonotype was counted between two and nine times. The chain combines TRBV12-3 or TRBV12-4 with TRBJ1-6; perhaps TRBD1 as D (6 bases). V gave up 5 bases and J gave up 7 bases, with 15 bases separating them. This CDR3 spans 15 amino acids. This CDR3 is CASSVYRDRNSPLHF. CDR3 nucleotides: TGTGCCAGCAGTGTCTACAGGGATCGGAATTCACCCCTCCACTTT.

This clonotype appeared many times. The J gene is TRBJ1-5, the V gene TRBV10-2; the match to TRBD1 covers 7 bases. The V segment lost 10 bases and the J segment 5 bases; nucleotides outside the gene matches: 5. Germline CDR1 WSHSY, CDR2 SAAADI. The CDR3 length is 12 residues. DNA for the CDR3: TGCGCCACAGGGGGGGGTTATCAGCCCCAGCATTTT. Protein: CATGGGYQPQHF.